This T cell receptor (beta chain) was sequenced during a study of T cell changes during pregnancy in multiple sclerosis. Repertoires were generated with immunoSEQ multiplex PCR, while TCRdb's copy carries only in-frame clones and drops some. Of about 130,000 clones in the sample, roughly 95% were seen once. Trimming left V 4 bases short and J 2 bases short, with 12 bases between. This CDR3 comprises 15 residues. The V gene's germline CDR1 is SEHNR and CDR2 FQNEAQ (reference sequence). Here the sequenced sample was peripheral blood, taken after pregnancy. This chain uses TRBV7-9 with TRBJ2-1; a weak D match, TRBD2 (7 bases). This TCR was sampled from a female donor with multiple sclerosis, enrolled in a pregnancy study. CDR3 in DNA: TGTGCCAGCAGCTCACAGGGAGGGGCCTACAATGAGCAGTTCTTC. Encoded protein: CASSSQGGAYNEQFF.